Each of the 10 T cell receptor beta chains below was sequenced from the same sample in a study of T-cell memory formation after mild COVID-19 (dated by TCRdb to the early 2020s). The library came from 5' RACE. TCRdb shows the sequencer as Illumina NovaSeq 6000. In TCRdb, the public reads were trimmed at Q25 with fastp and aligned with MiXCR, with productive beta chains retained. Rows are combined by CDR3 protein, so each entry shows the most common genes and DNA. The sample table records about 430,000 distinct CDR3 sequences; roughly 18% of these occur just once. The top ten clonotypes cover roughly 21% of the sample. The specimen was PBMCs or a T cell subset sorted from them (not recorded which). Every receptor here comes from a man aged 18 to 30 who had mild COVID-19 (a few samples of this study predate the infection). The sample titles of this study are shuffled in the database, so cell type and time point are left out; the donor was told from shared clones.

This clonotype showed up just a few times. The V call is TRBV12-3 or TRBV12-4, the J call TRBJ2-1; D unresolved. The V gene lost 2 bases and the J gene lost 4 bases, with 6 bases spanning the gap. The CDR3 is 13 amino acids. CDR3: CASSLSRYNEQFF. The CDR3 DNA is TGTGCCAGCAGTTTATCGCGGTACAATGAGCAGTTCTTC.

This clonotype has just a few counts. The J gene is TRBJ1-4, the V gene TRBV29-1, with TRBD1 identical over 9 bases. CDR3 size: 14 residues. CDR1 is SQVTM and CDR2 is ANQGSEA in the germline V gene. With 4 bases clipped from V and 5 bases from J, the junction kept 5 bases outside the gene matches. CDR3 in amino acids: CSVGLGTGNEKLFF. CDR3 in DNA: TGCAGCGTTGGGTTGGGGACAGGGAATGAAAAACTGTTTTTT. Supplemented by reference TRBV29-1 and TRBJ1-4, the full variable domain reads SAVISQKPSRDICQRGTSLTIQCQVDSQVTMMFWYRQQPGQSLTLIATANQGSEATYESGFVIDKFPISRPNLTFSTLTVSNMSPEDSSIYLCSVGLGTGNEKLFFGSGTQLSVL.

This clonotype was observed a single time. The chain is built from TRBV15 and TRBJ1-2; 7 bases match TRBD1. The CDR3 is 15 residues long. Germline V gene sequence: CDR1 LNHNV, CDR2 YYDKDF (reference sequence). V gave up 2 bases and J gave up 0 bases; unmatched junction bases: 3. CDR3 sequence reads: CATSRKDRANYGYTF. As DNA, the CDR3 is TGTGCCACCAGCAGAAAAGACAGGGCTAACTATGGCTACACCTTC.

This sequence joins TRBV28 and TRBJ2-1; 8 bases agree with TRBD2. The germline gives CDR1 MDHEN, CDR2 SYDVKM. This CDR3 has 14 amino acids. V gave up 5 bases and J gave up 4 bases; unmatched junction bases: 4. The CDR3 region is CASSRGGLYNEQFF. The CDR3 DNA sequence: TGTGCCAGCAGTCGGGGGGGATTATACAATGAGCAGTTCTTC.

In nucleotides, the CDR3 is TGTGCCAGCAGCTTAGGACAGGGTGGGGGCGGCACTGAAGCTTTCTTT. Translated: CASSLGQGGGGTEAFF. This chain connects TRBV7-2 to TRBJ1-1; 7 nucleotides agree with TRBD1. Germline V gives CDR1 SGHTA, CDR2 FQGNSA. The CDR3 consists of 16 residues. The ends lost 1 base at V and 4 bases at J; junction bases unmatched: 9.

This clonotype was observed a handful of times. The chain combines TRBV20-1 with TRBJ1-4; maybe TRBD1 (6 bases). Germline loops: CDR1 DFQATT, CDR2 SNEGSKA (reference sequence). The CDR3 has 15 amino acids. With 0 bases removed from V and 7 bases from J, the gap between germline ends came to 15 bases. This CDR3 reads CSARDPRGVGEKLFF. CDR3 nucleotide sequence: TGCAGTGCTAGAGATCCGAGGGGGGTTGGTGAAAAACTGTTTTTT.

The rearrangement links TRBV10-3 to TRBJ2-7; 8 bases line up with TRBD1. V was clipped by 0 bases and J by 2 bases; unmatched bases: 3. The CDR3 extends over 15 amino acids. CDR1 and CDR2 (germline): ENHRY, SYGVKD. Written as DNA, the CDR3 is TGTGCCATCAGTGAGTCAAGGACAGGGCCCTACGAGCAGTACTTC. It codes for CAISESRTGPYEQYF.

This clonotype has a handful of counts. The genes are TRBV2 and TRBJ2-6, with D possibly being TRBD2 (5 bases). In germline, CDR1 is SNHLY, CDR2 FYNNEI. CDR3 length: 17 residues. V was trimmed by 8 bases and J by 3 bases, leaving 20 bases between them. This CDR3 is CASLGLVWGYGANVLTF. CDR3 coding DNA: TGTGCCAGCCTTGGACTGGTTTGGGGATATGGGGCCAACGTCCTGACTTTC.

The J gene is TRBJ2-7, the V gene TRBV27; D unclear. This CDR3 spans 13 amino acids. V was cut by 0 bases and J by 3 bases, with 6 bases left in between. In germline, CDR1 is MNHEY, CDR2 SMNVEV (reference sequence). In DNA, the CDR3 is TGTGCCAGCAGTTTATCAGAGAACTACGAGCAGTACTTC. Its translation is CASSLSENYEQYF.

The CDR3 nucleotides are TGCGCCAGCAGCCATTACGACAGGGAAGGGGCGAGGAGGGATACAGATTCGGAGAACACTGAAGCTTTCTTT. It specifies CASSHYDREGARRDTDSENTEAFF. V gene TRBV4-1 combines with J gene TRBJ1-1; 7 bases line up with TRBD1. Losses at the gene ends were 3 bases for V and 1 base for J; bases not matched to a gene: 32. This CDR3 spans 24 amino acids. In germline, CDR1 is MGHRA, CDR2 YSYEKL.